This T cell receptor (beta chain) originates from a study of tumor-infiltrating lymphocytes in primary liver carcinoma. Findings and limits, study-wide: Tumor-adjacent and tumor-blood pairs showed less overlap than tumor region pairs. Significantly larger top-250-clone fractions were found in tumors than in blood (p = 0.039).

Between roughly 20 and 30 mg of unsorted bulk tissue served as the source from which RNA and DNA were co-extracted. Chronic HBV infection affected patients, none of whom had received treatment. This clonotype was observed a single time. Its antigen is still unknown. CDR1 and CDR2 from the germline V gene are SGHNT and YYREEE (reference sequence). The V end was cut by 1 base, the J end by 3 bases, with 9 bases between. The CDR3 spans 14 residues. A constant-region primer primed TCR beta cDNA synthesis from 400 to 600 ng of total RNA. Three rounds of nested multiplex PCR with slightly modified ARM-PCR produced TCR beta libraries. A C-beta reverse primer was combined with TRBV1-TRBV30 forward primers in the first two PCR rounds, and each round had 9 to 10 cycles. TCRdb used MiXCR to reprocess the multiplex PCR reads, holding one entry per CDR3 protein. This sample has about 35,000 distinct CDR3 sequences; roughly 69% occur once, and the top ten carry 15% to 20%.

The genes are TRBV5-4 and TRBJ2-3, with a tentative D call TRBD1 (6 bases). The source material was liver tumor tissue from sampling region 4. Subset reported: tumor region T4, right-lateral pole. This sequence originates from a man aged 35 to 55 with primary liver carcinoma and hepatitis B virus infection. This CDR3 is CASSLPGTTDTQYF. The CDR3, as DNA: TGTGCCAGCAGCTTGCCTGGGACAACAGATACGCAGTATTTT. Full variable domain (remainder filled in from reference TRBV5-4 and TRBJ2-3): ETGVTQSPTHLIKTRGQQVTLRCSSQSGHNTVSWYQQALGQGPQFIFQYYREEENGRGNFPPRFSGLQFPNYSSELNVNALELDDSALYLCASSLPGTTDTQYFGPGTRLTVL.